This TCR beta chain was sequenced during a study of low-dose radiotherapy and immunotherapy resistance in tumors. The overall study: Those assigned to Cohort 2 were treated with 1 Gy per fraction every two weeks (13 Gy in total over 26 weeks).

TRAV- and TRBV-specific primers primed first-strand cDNA, covering alpha and beta chains. TCRs were amplified for 15 to 25 PCR cycles with a constant-region primer and V-primer adapter. From the reads, TCRdb called clonotypes with MiXCR, one entry per CDR3 protein. The sample includes about 7,900 distinct CDR3 sequences, over 60% of them seen just once. The ends were cut back, 6 bases at V and 0 bases at J, with 9 bases in the middle. The CDR3 is made up of 13 amino acids. CDR1 and CDR2 (germline): MNHEY, SMNVEV (reference sequence). This sequence was found in a human donor with advanced metastatic prostate, ovarian, gallbladder or colorectal cancer (not recorded which). This table probably holds off-target reads from a library built for another chain. The genes are TRBV27 and TRBJ2-7; D possibly corresponds to TRBD2 (5 bases). The DNA for the CDR3 is TGTGCCAGCAGCACGGGGAGCTCCTACGAGCAGTACTTC. It is translated as CASSTGSSYEQYF.